The clone carrying this T cell receptor (beta chain) was observed a few times. To make TCR beta libraries, researchers used iRepertoire HTBI primers and Arm-PCR of CDR3 regions. TCRdb processed the multiplex PCR reads anew with MiXCR; each CDR3 protein has one entry. The profile covers 400,000 to 450,000 distinct CDR3 sequences, with around 15% appearing a single time and 9.5% to 12% taken by the ten largest. This sample is drawn from a study of regulatory T cells in long-lasting Graves disease. Time point here: newly diagnosed GD, antithyroid drugs for less than 3 months. RNA extracted from PBMCs served as the sequencing template. Trimming took off 3 bases at V and 3 bases at J, with 15 bases between the two ends. CDR1 and CDR2 from the germline V gene are DFQATT and SNEGSKA (reference sequence). The CDR3 has 14 residues. This sample was also put to use in a study of T cells in Graves' hyperthyroidism and ophthalmopathy.

The origin of this receptor is a woman younger than 45 with Graves disease. The starting material was peripheral blood mononuclear cells (PBMCs), obtained at new diagnosis, from a patient treated with antithyroid drugs. The chain links TRBV20-1 to TRBJ2-7; tentatively, D is TRBD1 (5 bases). The CDR3: CSASGAALSYEQYF. The CDR3, as DNA: TGCAGTGCTAGTGGGGCAGCCCTGAGCTACGAGCAGTACTTC.